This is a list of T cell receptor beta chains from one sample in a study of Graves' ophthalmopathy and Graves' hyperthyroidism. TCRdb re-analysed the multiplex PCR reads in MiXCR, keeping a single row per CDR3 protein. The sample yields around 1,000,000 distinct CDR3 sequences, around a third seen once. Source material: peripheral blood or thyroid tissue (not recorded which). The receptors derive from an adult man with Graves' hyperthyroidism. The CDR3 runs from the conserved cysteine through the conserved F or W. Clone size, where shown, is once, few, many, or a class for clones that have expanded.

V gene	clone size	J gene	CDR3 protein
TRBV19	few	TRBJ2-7	CASSFAGGLVYEQYF
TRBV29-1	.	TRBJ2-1	CSVGTSGNGEQFF
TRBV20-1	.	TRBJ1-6	CSARSGTENSPLHF
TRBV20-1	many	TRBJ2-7	CSARAWRQNYEQYF
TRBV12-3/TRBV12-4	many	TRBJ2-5	CASSPGGGAVETQYF
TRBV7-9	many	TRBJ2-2	CASSQHSRGTGELFF
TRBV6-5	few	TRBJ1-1	CASSYGQMTEAFF
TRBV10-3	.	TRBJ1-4	CAISDTQGRMEKLFF
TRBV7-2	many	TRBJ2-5	CASSLVAGGKTQYF
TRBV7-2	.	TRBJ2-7	CASSFGGGGGDEQYF
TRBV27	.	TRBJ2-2	CASSRPGGANTGELFF
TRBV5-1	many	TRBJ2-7	CASSGPSSYEQYF
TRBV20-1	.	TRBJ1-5	CSVKGGGNQPQHF
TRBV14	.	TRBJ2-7	CASSRAPLAGAEQYF
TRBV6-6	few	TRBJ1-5	CASSEMGARSNQPQHF
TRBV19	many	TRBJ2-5	CASSARTGETQYF
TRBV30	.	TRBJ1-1	CAWSRTGGTTEAFF
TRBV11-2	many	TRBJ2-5	CASSSVLSDGETQYF
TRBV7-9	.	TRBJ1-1	CASTAVAGNTEAFF
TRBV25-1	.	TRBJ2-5	CASRGGTSGSETQYF
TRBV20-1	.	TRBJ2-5	CSARLQGFRETQYF
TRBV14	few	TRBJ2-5	CASSQGSGGVKETQYF
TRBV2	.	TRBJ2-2	CASSLQQATGELFF
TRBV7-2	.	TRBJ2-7	CASARPGTGPYEQYF
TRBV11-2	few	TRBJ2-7	CASSVSTSVSYEQYF
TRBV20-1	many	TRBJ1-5	CSARDEAIQPQHF
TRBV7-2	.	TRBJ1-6	CASSQGGSDSPLHF
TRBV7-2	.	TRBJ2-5	CASSLGARGGDGQETQYF
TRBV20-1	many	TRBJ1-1	CSAGVGGSGTEAFF
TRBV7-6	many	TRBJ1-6	CASSPRMRDSPLHF
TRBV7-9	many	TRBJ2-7	CASSLVGGTGPPYEQYF
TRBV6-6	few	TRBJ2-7	CASRSPPVGEQYF
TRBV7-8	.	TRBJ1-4	CASSQGPSGEKLFF
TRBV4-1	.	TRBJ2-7	CASSRGQGANEQYF
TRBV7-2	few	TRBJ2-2	CASSFFDRANTGELFF
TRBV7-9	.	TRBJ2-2	CASSSWEGLAGTGELFF
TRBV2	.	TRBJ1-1	CASTQDQGREAFF
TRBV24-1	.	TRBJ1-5	CATSDGALSNQHF
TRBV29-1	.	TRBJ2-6	CSVVRRGLGANVLTF
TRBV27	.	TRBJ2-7	CASSLVRGKTYEQYF
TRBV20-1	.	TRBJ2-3	CSARSPNTDTQYF
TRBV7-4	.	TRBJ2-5	CASLLGTAEQETQYF
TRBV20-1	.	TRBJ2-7	CSGRDGTNTYEQYF
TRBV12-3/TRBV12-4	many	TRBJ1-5	CASSTDSGQPQHF
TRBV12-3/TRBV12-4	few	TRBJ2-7	CASRNTGISYEQYF
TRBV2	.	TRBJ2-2	CASSESPNTGELFF
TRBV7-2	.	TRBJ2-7	CASSLLAGVHEQYF
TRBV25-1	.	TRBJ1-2	CASSEWGVGVYGYTF
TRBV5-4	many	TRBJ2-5	CASSLMQGDRETQYF
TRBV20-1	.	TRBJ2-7	CSALPGTRYEQYF